This T cell receptor beta chain is from a study of shared clonotypes between healthy human individuals. Study-wide results and caveats: Unshared clonotypes carried lower generation probabilities than those common to all four donors.

Remarks on this clone: No antigen is known for it.

There are 15 residues in the CDR3. Germline V lookup: CDR1 MNHNS, CDR2 SASEGT. The V end lost 0 bases, the J end lost 10 bases, and 13 bases lay between the germline ends. Execution of the assay was at deep level. For sorted subsets, approximately 0.2 ug DNA per replicate equaled around 28,000 T cell genomes. Assay: immunoSEQ multiplex PCR; the TCRdb copy retains only in-frame clones and omits some. The table has 2.5 million or so clones, around 90% seen once; the top ten hold 0.13% to 0.15%. The rearrangement joins TRBV6-1 to TRBJ1-6; no reliable D call. The sample taken for sequencing was naive CD4+ T cells sorted from blood. Subset indicated: CD45RA+ positively selected. This TCR was sampled from a man aged 18 to 35 in good health. The CDR3 sequence is CASSEATRSRSPLHF. CDR3 nucleotide sequence: TGTGCCAGCAGTGAAGCCACCCGGTCCCGCTCACCCCTCCACTTT.